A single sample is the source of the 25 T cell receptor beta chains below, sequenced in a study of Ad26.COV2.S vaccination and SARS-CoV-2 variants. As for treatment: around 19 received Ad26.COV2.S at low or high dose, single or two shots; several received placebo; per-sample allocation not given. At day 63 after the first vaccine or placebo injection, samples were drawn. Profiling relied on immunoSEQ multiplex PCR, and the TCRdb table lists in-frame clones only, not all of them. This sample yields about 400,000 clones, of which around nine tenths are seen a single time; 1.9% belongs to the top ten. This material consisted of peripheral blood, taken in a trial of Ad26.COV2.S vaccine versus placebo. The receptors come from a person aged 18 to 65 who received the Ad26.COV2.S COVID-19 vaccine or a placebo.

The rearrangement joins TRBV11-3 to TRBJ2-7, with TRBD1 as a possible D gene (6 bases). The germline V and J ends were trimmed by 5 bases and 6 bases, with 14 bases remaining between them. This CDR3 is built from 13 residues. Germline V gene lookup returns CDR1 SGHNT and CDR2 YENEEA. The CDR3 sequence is CASSPNRAGEQYF. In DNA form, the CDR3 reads TGTGCCAGCAGCCCTAACAGGGCTGGCGAGCAGTACTTC.

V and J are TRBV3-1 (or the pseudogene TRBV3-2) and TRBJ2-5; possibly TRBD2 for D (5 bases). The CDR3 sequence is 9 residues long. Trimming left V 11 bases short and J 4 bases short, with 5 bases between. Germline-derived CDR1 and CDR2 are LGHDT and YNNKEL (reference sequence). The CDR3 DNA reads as TGTGCCGCGGGAGAGACCCAGTACTTC. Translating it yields CAAGETQYF.

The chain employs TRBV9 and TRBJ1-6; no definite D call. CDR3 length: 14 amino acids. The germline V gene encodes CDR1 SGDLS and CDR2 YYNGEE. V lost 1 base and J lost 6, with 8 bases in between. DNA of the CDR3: TGTGCCAGCAGCGTAAGCACGATTAATTCACCCCTCCACTTT. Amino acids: CASSVSTINSPLHF.

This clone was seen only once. The DNA of the CDR3 is TGTGCCAGCAGCTTGGTGACAGGGGCCTACAATGAGCAGTTCTTC. This codes for CASSLVTGAYNEQFF. V and J are TRBV5-6 and TRBJ2-1; 8 bases match TRBD1. The junction had 1 base not matched to a gene; V was cut back by 0 bases and J by 2 bases. The CDR3 extends over 15 amino acids. In germline, CDR1 is SGHDT, CDR2 YYEEEE.

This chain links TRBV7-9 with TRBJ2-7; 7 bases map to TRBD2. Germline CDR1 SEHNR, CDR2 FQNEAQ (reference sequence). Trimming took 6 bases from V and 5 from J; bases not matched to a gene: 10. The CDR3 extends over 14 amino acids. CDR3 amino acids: CASRPTGREHEQYF. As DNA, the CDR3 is TGTGCCAGCAGACCCACGGGGAGGGAACACGAGCAGTACTTC.

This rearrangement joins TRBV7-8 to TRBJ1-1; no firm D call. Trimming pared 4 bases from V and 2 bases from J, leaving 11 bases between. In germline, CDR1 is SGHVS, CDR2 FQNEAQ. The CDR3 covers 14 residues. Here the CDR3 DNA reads TGTGCCAGCAGCTACTCGGAAGGCAACACTGAAGCTTTCTTT. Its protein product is CASSYSEGNTEAFF.

Here the CDR3 DNA reads TGTGCCACCAGCAGAGGGGACAGGCCGGCGAATGAGCAGTTCTTC. Translated, it gives CATSRGDRPANEQFF. The chain has TRBV15 and TRBJ2-1; TRBD1 matches at 8 bases. V was clipped by 1 base and J by 7 bases; unmatched bases: 6. The CDR3 runs 15 residues. Germline V gene sequence: CDR1 LNHNV, CDR2 YYDKDF (reference sequence).

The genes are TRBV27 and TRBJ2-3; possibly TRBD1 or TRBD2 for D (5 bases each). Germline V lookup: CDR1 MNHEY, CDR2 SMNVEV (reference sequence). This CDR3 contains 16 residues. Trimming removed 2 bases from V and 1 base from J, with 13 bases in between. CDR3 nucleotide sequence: TGTGCCAGCAGTTTACGGGGACCTAGGGGCACAGATACGCAGTATTTT. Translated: CASSLRGPRGTDTQYF.

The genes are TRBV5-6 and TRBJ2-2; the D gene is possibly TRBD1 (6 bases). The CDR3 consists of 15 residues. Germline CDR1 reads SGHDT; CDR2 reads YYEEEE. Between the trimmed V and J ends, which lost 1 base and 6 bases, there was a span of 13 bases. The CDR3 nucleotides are TGTGCCAGCAGCTTGATGGGGGCCCCGCCCGGGGAGCTGTTTTTT. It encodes CASSLMGAPPGELFF.

Here the CDR3 reads CASSFGQGTYEQYF. The CDR3 DNA is TGCGCCAGCAGCTTCGGTCAGGGGACCTACGAGCAGTACTTC. The chain uses TRBV5-1 and TRBJ2-7; D might be TRBD1 (6 bases). Trimming stripped 2 bases from V and 2 bases from J, with 11 bases between. There are 14 residues in the CDR3. CDR1 and CDR2 from the germline V gene are SGHRS and YFSETQ.

The CDR3 protein is CASSLGSGLTDTQYF. The DNA for the CDR3 is TGTGCCAGCAGCTTGGGTTCGGGACTCACAGATACGCAGTATTTT. This chain joins TRBV5-5 and TRBJ2-3; maybe TRBD2 (6 bases). V was pared by 0 bases and J by 2 bases, with 10 bases between. CDR3 size: 15 residues. The germline gives CDR1 SGHKS, CDR2 YYEKEE (reference sequence).

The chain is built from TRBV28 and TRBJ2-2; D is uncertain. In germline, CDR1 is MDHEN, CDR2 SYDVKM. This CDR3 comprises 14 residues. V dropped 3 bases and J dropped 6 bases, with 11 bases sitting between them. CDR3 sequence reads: CASSFSGRSGELFF. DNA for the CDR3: TGTGCCAGCAGTTTCTCCGGACGCTCCGGGGAGCTGTTTTTT.

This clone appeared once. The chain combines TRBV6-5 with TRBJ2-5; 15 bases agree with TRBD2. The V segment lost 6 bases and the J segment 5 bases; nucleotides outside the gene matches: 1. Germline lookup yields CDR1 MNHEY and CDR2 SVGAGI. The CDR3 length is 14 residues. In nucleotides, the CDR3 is TGTGCCAGCAGAGGACTAGCGGGAGGGGAGACCCAGTACTTC. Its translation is CASRGLAGGETQYF.

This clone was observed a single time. CDR3 bases: TGTGCCAGCAGTCTTCTTCCGGGACAGGGAAATGGCTACACCTTC. Its translation: CASSLLPGQGNGYTF. The rearrangement links TRBV28 to TRBJ1-2, with 9 bases fitting TRBD1. The V segment lost 5 bases and the J segment 6 bases; nucleotides outside the gene matches: 10. The CDR3 is 15 amino acids. The germline CDR1 and CDR2 sequences are MDHEN and SYDVKM.

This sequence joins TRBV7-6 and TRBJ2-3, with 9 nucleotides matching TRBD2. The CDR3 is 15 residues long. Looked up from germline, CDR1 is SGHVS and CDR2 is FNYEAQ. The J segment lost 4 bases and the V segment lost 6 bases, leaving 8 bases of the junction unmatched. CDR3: CASSIIAGDPDTQYF. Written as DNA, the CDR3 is TGTGCCAGCAGTATTATAGCGGGAGACCCAGATACGCAGTATTTT.

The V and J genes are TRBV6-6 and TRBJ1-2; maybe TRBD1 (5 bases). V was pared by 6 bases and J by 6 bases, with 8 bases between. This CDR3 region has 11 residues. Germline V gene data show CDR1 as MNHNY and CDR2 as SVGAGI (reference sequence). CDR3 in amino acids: CASRSGNGYTF. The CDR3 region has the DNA TGTGCCAGCAGGTCAGGGAATGGCTACACCTTC.

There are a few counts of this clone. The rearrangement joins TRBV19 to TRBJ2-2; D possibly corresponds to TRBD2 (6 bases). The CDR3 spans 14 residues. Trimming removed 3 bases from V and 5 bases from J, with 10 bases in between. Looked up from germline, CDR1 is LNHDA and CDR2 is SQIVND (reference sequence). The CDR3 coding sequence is TGTGCCAGTAGTATGTTTGGGGGGACCGGGGAGCTGTTTTTT. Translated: CASSMFGGTGELFF. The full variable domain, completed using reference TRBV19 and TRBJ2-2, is DGGITQSPKYLFRKEGQNVTLSCEQNLNHDAMYWYRQDPGQGLRLIYYSQIVNDFQKGDIAEGYSVSREKKESFPLTVTSAQKNPTAFYLCASSMFGGTGELFFGEGSRLTVL.

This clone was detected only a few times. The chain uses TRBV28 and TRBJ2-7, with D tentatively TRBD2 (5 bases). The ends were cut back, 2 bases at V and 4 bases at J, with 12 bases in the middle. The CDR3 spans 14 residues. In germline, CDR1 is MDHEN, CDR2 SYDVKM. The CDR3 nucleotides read TGTGCCAGCAGTTTAATCCGGGAACGATACGAGCAGTACTTC. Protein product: CASSLIRERYEQYF.

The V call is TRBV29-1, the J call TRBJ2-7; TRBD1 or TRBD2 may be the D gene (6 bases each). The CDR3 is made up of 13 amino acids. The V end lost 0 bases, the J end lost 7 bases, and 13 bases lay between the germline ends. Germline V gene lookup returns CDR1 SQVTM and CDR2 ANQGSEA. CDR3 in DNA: TGCAGCGTTGAAGATCTAAAAGGGGGGGAGCAGTACTTC. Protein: CSVEDLKGGEQYF.

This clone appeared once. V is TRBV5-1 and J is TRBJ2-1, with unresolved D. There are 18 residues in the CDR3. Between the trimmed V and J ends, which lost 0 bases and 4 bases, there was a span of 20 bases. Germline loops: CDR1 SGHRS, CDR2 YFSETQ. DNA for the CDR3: TGCGCCAGCAGCTTGGGGGGATCCGGGCCATCATTTTACAATGAGCAGTTCTTC. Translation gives CASSLGGSGPSFYNEQFF. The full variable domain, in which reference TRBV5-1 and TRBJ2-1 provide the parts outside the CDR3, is KAGVTQTPRYLIKTRGQQVTLSCSPISGHRSVSWYQQTPGQGLQFLFEYFSETQRNKGNFPGRFSGRQFSNSRSEMNVSTLELGDSALYLCASSLGGSGPSFYNEQFFGPGTRLTVL.

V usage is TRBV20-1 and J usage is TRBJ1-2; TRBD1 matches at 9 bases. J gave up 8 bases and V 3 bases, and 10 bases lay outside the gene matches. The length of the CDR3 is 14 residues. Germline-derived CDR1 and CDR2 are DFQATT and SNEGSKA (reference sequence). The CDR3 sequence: CSASIRQGELGYTF. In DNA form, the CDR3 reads TGCAGTGCTAGTATTCGACAGGGGGAACTAGGCTACACCTTC.

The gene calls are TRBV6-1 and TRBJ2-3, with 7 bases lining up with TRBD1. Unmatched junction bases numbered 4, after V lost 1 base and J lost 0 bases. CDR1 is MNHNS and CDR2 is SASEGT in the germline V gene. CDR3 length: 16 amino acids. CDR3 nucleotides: TGTGCCAGCAGTGAAGTTCCAGGGGGTAGCACAGATACGCAGTATTTT. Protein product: CASSEVPGGSTDTQYF.

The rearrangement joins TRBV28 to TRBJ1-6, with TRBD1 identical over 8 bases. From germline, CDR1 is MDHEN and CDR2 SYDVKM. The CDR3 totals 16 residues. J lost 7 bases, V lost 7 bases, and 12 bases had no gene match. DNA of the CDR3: TGTGCCAGCACCCCACACCAGGGGGCTGGGAATTCACCCCTCCACTTT. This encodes CASTPHQGAGNSPLHF.

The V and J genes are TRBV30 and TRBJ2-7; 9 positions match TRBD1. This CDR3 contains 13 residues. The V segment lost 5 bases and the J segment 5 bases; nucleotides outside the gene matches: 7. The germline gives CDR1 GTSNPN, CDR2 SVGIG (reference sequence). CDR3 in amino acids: CAWDGTGNHEQYF. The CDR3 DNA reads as TGTGCCTGGGACGGGACAGGGAACCACGAGCAGTACTTC.

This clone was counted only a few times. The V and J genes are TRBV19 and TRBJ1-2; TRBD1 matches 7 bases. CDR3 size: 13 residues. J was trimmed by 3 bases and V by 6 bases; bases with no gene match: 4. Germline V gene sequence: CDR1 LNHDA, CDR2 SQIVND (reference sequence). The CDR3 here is CASSRGTDYGYTF. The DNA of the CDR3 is TGTGCCAGTAGCCGCGGGACAGACTATGGCTACACCTTC.